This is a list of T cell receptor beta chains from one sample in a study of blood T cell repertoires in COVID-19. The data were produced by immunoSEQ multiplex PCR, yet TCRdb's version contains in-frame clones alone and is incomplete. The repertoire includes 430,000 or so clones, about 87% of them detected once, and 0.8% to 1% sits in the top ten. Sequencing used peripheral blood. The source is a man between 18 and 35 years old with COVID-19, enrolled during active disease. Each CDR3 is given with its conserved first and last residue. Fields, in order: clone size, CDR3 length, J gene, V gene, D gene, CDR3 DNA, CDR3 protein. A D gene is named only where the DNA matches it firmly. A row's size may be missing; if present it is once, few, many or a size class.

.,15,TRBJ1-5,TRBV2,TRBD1,TGTGCCAGCAGCGAGACAGGGCACCAGAATCAGCCCCAGCATTTT,CASSETGHQNQPQHF
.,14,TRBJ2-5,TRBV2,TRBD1,TGTGCCAGCAGTTATGACAGGGCCGGAGAGACCCAGTACTTC,CASSYDRAGETQYF
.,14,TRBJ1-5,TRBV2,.,TGTGCCAGCAGTGAATGGCAGGGTAACCAGCCCCAGCATTTT,CASSEWQGNQPQHF
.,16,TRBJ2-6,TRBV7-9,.,TGTGCCAGCAGCTGGCCAGGGGAACCTGGGGCCAACGTCCTGACTTTC,CASSWPGEPGANVLTF
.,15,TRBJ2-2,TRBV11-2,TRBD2,TGTGCCAGCAGCTATCTGAATGGGGGGGCCGGGGAGCTGTTTTTT,CASSYLNGGAGELFF
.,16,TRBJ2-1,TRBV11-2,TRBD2,TGTGCCAGCAGCCTAAACCCGGGAGGGCAATACAATGAGCAGTTCTTC,CASSLNPGGQYNEQFF
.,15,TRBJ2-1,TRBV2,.,TGTGCCAGCAGTGAAACTGGGCTAGCCAGCAATGAGCAGTTCTTC,CASSETGLASNEQFF
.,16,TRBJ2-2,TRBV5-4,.,TGTGCCAGCAGCCCTCAAAGGGGGACCTCCACCGGGGAGCTGTTTTTT,CASSPQRGTSTGELFF
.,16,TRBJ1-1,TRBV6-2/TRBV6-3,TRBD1,TGTGCCAGCAGTTTCCGCCCACAGGGGCGATACACTGAAGCTTTCTTT,CASSFRPQGRYTEAFF
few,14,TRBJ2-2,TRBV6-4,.,TGTGCCAGCAGACCAGGGATGAACACCGGGGAGCTGTTTTTT,CASRPGMNTGELFF